Given below is one T cell receptor (beta chain) in context. The data stem from a study of T cell responses to AZD1222 COVID-19 vaccine. Second-dose intervals of approximately 4 or approximately 12 weeks were pooled. This table comes from immunoSEQ multiplex PCR, and its TCRdb copy is limited to in-frame clones, with some not included. The data show about 81,000 clones, with around 85% seen just once and about 3.5% held by the top ten. Germline CDR1 reads LNHDA; CDR2 reads SQIVND (reference sequence). The V end lost 1 base, the J end lost 0 bases, and 7 bases lay between the germline ends. This CDR3 contains 15 residues.

This clonotype was sampled from an adult who received the AZD1222 COVID-19 vaccine. The chain links TRBV19 to TRBJ1-5; unclear D gene. This material consisted of peripheral blood, taken 28 days after the second AZD1222 dose. CDR3 nucleotide sequence: TGTGCCAGTAGTATAGCGTGGCGTAGCAATCAGCCCCAGCATTTT. The encoded protein is CASSIAWRSNQPQHF.